This T cell receptor beta chain was obtained from a study of T cells in Graves' hyperthyroidism and ophthalmopathy. Study findings and constraints: Blood also showed most of the thyroid clonotypes that were expanded above 0.001. The model's output predicted ophthalmopathy at a median of about 5.9 months prior to onset.

This clonotype was found a few times. Its antigen is still unknown. Used for diagnoses were clinical symptoms, serum thyroxine and TRAb, thyroid ultrasound and orbital computed tomography. Trimming removed 5 bases from V and 8 bases from J; junction bases left unmatched: 16. Germline V gives CDR1 DFQATT, CDR2 SNEGSKA (reference sequence). This CDR3 is built from 17 residues. Amplified regions were TCR beta CDR3 sequences from RNA transcripts. With the HTBI primer set, the TCR CDR3 went through a first round of RT-PCR. TCRdb ran MiXCR on the multiplex PCR reads and lists one entry per CDR3 protein. The sample holds about 600,000 distinct CDR3 sequences, 15% to 20% seen once.

This receptor was taken from a woman in her forties with Graves' ophthalmopathy. This chain links TRBV20-1 with TRBJ2-1; TRBD2 aligns across 12 bases. Sequenced material: blood. The CDR3 coding sequence is TGCAGTGCTGTGACTAGCGGGAGAGGAGTGGGCTGGGATGAGCAGTTCTTC. Its translation is CSAVTSGRGVGWDEQFF.